The next 31 T cell receptor beta chains were all read from a single sample in a study of cytomegalovirus exposure and HLA in healthy donors. Both 60 Vbeta primers and 13 Jbeta primers went into the PCR. TCRdb's table, derived via immunoSEQ multiplex PCR, lists solely in-frame clones and lacks some. The sample holds roughly 130,000 clones; roughly two thirds are singletons and the top ten take 1.5% to 2%. Sequenced sample: PBMCs. The receptors shown here come from a man younger than 40 in good health and CMV-seropositive.

The rearrangement joins TRBV7-3 to TRBJ2-7, with TRBD1 matching over 10 bases. Germline V gene sequence: CDR1 SGHTA, CDR2 FQGTGA. The CDR3 sequence is 15 residues long. With 5 bases clipped from V and 5 bases from J, the junction kept 9 bases outside the gene matches. CDR3 amino acids: CASSQKDRGLDEQYF. The CDR3, as DNA: TGTGCCAGCAGCCAAAAAGACAGGGGGCTCGACGAGCAGTACTTC.

This chain links TRBV30 with TRBJ1-3; D is possibly TRBD1 (5 bases). V lost 0 bases and J lost 3, with 12 bases in between. The germline V gene has CDR1 GTSNPN and CDR2 SVGIG (reference sequence). The CDR3 runs to 15 residues. CDR3 residues: CAWSVWGGHGNTIYF. The CDR3 region has the DNA TGTGCCTGGAGTGTATGGGGCGGCCATGGAAACACCATATATTTT.

This rearrangement joins TRBV6-6 to TRBJ1-2; D remains ambiguous. Germline V gene data show CDR1 as MNHNY and CDR2 as SVGAGI (reference sequence). This CDR3 spans 13 amino acids. V was trimmed by 7 bases and J by 6 bases, leaving 15 bases between them. This chain's CDR3 is CASTDPGRDGYTF. As DNA, the CDR3 is TGTGCCAGCACCGACCCCGGGCGGGATGGCTACACCTTC.

There are a few counts of this clone. The V gene is TRBV27, the J gene TRBJ1-2; D might be TRBD1 (5 bases). Germline CDR1 and CDR2: MNHEY and SMNVEV (reference sequence). V was cut by 3 bases and J by 4 bases, with 9 bases left in between. The CDR3 runs to 13 residues. In DNA form, the CDR3 reads TGTGCCAGCAGTTTTCGCGGGGGCTATGGCTACACCTTC. This codes for CASSFRGGYGYTF.

J is TRBJ2-1 and V is TRBV28; the D gene is possibly TRBD2 (6 bases). Trimming removed 4 bases from V and 7 bases from J, with 17 bases in between. The CDR3 extends over 15 amino acids. The germline V gene has CDR1 MDHEN and CDR2 SYDVKM. CDR3 nucleotides: TGTGCCAGCAGTTCCGTCCCGGGACTTGGTAATGAGCAGTTCTTC. Its translation: CASSSVPGLGNEQFF.

The chain uses TRBV6-5 and TRBJ2-5; a weak D match, TRBD1 (5 bases). V was clipped by 5 bases and J by 4 bases, with 11 bases between them. CDR1 is MNHEY and CDR2 is SVGAGI in the germline V gene. There are 13 residues in the CDR3. CDR3 protein: CASSPQGVETQYF. The CDR3 DNA is TGTGCCAGCAGTCCTCAGGGTGTAGAGACCCAGTACTTC.

This clone turned up a few times. The rearrangement uses TRBV5-4 and TRBJ2-7; D possibly corresponds to TRBD2 (5 bases). There are 13 residues in the CDR3. Trimming took 4 bases from V and 0 from J, leaving 8 bases between them. Germline V gene data show CDR1 as SGHNT and CDR2 as YYREEE (reference sequence). The CDR3 DNA sequence: TGTGCCAGCAGCCTACGGGGCTCCTACGAGCAGTACTTC. This codes for CASSLRGSYEQYF.

The chain links TRBV18 to TRBJ2-3; 8 bases match TRBD1. The CDR3 spans 16 residues. CDR1 and CDR2 (germline): KGHSH, LQKENI. V gave up 0 bases and J gave up 6 bases; unmatched junction bases: 8. The CDR3 spells CASSPPGGDRTDTQYF. CDR3 coding DNA: TGTGCCAGCTCACCACCTGGCGGGGACAGGACGGATACGCAGTATTTT.

This clone was counted only a few times. The chain carries TRBV27 and TRBJ2-5; perhaps TRBD2 as D (6 bases). The J call is doubtful: the DNA matches TRBJ2-7 better. Germline CDR1 reads MNHEY; CDR2 reads SMNVEV (reference sequence). The CDR3 is 13 amino acids. The CDR3: CASSWAGSYEQYF. The CDR3 DNA is TGTGCCAGCAGTTGGGCGGGATCCTACGAGCAGTACTTC.

This clone was seen only a few times. The CDR3 nucleotides read TGCGCCAGCAGCTTAGCTAGCGGGAGTGGAGAGACCCAGTACTTC. Translated: CASSLASGSGETQYF. J is TRBJ2-5 and V is TRBV5-1; the match to TRBD2 covers 10 bases. Germline-derived CDR1 and CDR2 are SGHRS and YFSETQ. This CDR3 spans 15 amino acids. V shed 2 bases, J shed 4 bases, and the junction held 5 bases outside the gene matches.

This sequence joins TRBV4-1 and TRBJ2-1; D might be TRBD2 (6 bases). Germline loops: CDR1 MGHRA, CDR2 YSYEKL. V lost 1 base and J lost 8, with 9 bases in between. The length of the CDR3 is 13 residues. CDR3 protein: CASSQGERDEQFF. The CDR3 DNA is TGCGCCAGCAGCCAAGGGGAGCGGGATGAGCAGTTCTTC.

This clone was picked up a small number of times. The germline gene is not matched at one end of the junction; a read error may be the cause. The chain combines TRBV10-3 with TRBJ2-2, with 7 bases matching TRBD1. The CDR3 has 16 amino acids. CDR1 and CDR2 (germline): ENHRY, SYGVKD. The CDR3 bases are TGTGCCAGCAGTGAACCCGGGACAGAAAACACCGGGGAGCTGTTTTTT. This translates into CASSEPGTENTGELFF.

This sequence joins TRBV5-6 and TRBJ2-3; D possibly corresponds to TRBD2 (6 bases). The CDR3 has 15 residues. V dropped 0 bases and J dropped 6 bases, with 14 bases sitting between them. Germline V lookup: CDR1 SGHDT, CDR2 YYEEEE. The CDR3 loop reads CASSLDGGAPDTQYF. The CDR3 DNA is TGTGCCAGCAGCTTGGACGGAGGGGCTCCGGATACGCAGTATTTT.

The V gene is TRBV27, the J gene TRBJ2-7, with a weak D call TRBD1 (5 bases). This CDR3 spans 14 amino acids. V gave up 1 base and J gave up 7 bases, with 14 bases separating them. The germline CDR1 and CDR2 sequences are MNHEY and SMNVEV (reference sequence). The CDR3 region is CASSLLSPKGEQYF. The CDR3 DNA reads as TGTGCCAGCAGTTTATTGTCGCCCAAGGGGGAGCAGTACTTC.

The rearrangement uses TRBV7-3 and TRBJ2-5; D gene ambiguous. Per germline, CDR1 SGHTA and CDR2 FQGTGA. This CDR3 is built from 14 residues. With 2 bases removed from V and 5 bases from J, the gap between germline ends came to 12 bases. CDR3 bases: TGTGCCAGCAGCTTAGACCAGGATCGGGAGACCCAGTACTTC. This gives the protein CASSLDQDRETQYF.

DNA for the CDR3: TGTGCCAGTAGTATCGCAGGGCCGAGCCCAGAAGCTTTCTTT. Its translation is CASSIAGPSPEAFF. This sequence joins TRBV19 and TRBJ1-1; tentatively, D is TRBD1 (5 bases). CDR1 LNHDA and CDR2 SQIVND come from the germline V gene (reference sequence). The CDR3 runs 14 residues. V was pared by 3 bases and J by 8 bases, with 16 bases between.

This chain links TRBV7-8 with TRBJ2-1; 11 nucleotides match TRBD2. The germline V gene encodes CDR1 SGHVS and CDR2 FQNEAQ. The CDR3 has 17 amino acids. Unmatched junction bases numbered 15, after V lost 7 bases and J lost 7 bases. This CDR3 is CASTRRLAGGPVNEQFF. The CDR3 DNA follows: TGTGCCAGCACCCGGAGATTAGCGGGAGGGCCAGTGAATGAGCAGTTCTTC. The full variable domain, rest sourced from reference TRBV7-8 and TRBJ2-1, is GAGVSQSPRYKVAKRGQDVALRCDPISGHVSLFWYQQALGQGPEFLTYFQNEAQLDKSGLPSDRFFAERPEGSVSTLKIQRTQQEDSAVYLCASTRRLAGGPVNEQFFGPGTRLTVL.

This sequence joins TRBV14 and TRBJ2-3; 10 bases line up with TRBD1. This CDR3 has 16 residues. V was clipped by 3 bases and J by 3 bases; unmatched bases: 6. Germline assignment: CDR1 SGHDN and CDR2 FVKESK. CDR3 DNA: TGTGCCAGCAGCCACTCGGACAGGGGGTATACAGATACGCAGTATTTT. Encoded protein: CASSHSDRGYTDTQYF.

The CDR3 nucleotides are TGTGCCAGCAGCCCTCCCTCTGGGACTAGCGACTACAATGAGCAGTTCTTC. Protein: CASSPPSGTSDYNEQFF. The rearrangement links TRBV5-6 to TRBJ2-1, with 10 bases that match TRBD2. Germline lookup yields CDR1 SGHDT and CDR2 YYEEEE. The CDR3 sequence is 17 residues long. V lost 4 bases to trimming and J lost 3 bases; unmatched junction nucleotides: 10.

The V gene is TRBV5-5, the J gene TRBJ2-7; the match to TRBD2 covers 8 bases. The CDR3 spans 14 residues. CDR1 is SGHKS and CDR2 is YYEKEE in the germline V gene (reference sequence). V lost 4 bases and J lost 4; bases outside the gene matches: 7. CDR3: CASSQVSGTYEQYF. For the CDR3, the DNA is TGTGCCAGCAGCCAGGTTAGCGGGACTTACGAGCAGTACTTC.

This sequence joins TRBV5-1 and TRBJ2-4, with D perhaps matching TRBD1 (7 bases). This CDR3 is 17 amino acids long. V lost 1 base and J 5 bases, leaving 19 bases between the germline ends. Germline V gene sequence: CDR1 SGHRS, CDR2 YFSETQ. CDR3 sequence reads: CASSLRPQGGAENIQYF. The CDR3 bases are TGCGCCAGCAGCTTGCGTCCTCAGGGGGGTGCGGAAAACATTCAGTACTTC.

The chain is built from TRBV7-2 and TRBJ2-1; 8 positions match TRBD2. This CDR3 contains 16 residues. Looked up from germline, CDR1 is SGHTA and CDR2 is FQGNSA. Unmatched junction bases numbered 8, after V lost 0 bases and J lost 7 bases. The CDR3 DNA is TGTGCCAGCAGCTTAGCGAGGACTAGCCTGACGAATGAGCAGTTCTTC. It specifies CASSLARTSLTNEQFF.

CDR3 nucleotides: TGTGCCAGTCAGGCCACATATGGCCGAGAAAAACTGTTTTTT. The encoded protein is CASQATYGREKLFF. The J gene is TRBJ1-4, the V gene TRBV19; no definite D call. Germline-derived CDR1 and CDR2 are LNHDA and SQIVND (reference sequence). Trimming took 8 bases from V and 8 from J, leaving 18 bases between them. The length of the CDR3 is 14 residues.

This clone has only a few counts. This chain connects TRBV4-1 to TRBJ2-1; 9 nucleotides agree with TRBD1. From germline, CDR1 is MGHRA and CDR2 YSYEKL. The V gene end was trimmed by 4 bases and the J gene end by 1 base; junction bases not matched to a gene: 17. The CDR3 length is 20 residues. The CDR3 nucleotides read TGCGCCAGCAGCCGAGCTACCGGGACAGGGTGGCATAGGTCCTACAATGAGCAGTTCTTC. Its translation: CASSRATGTGWHRSYNEQFF.

The chain is built from TRBV18 and TRBJ1-2, with D hard to call. Trimming took 11 bases from V and 0 from J, leaving 13 bases between them. The germline V gene has CDR1 KGHSH and CDR2 LQKENI. The CDR3 has 13 amino acids. CDR3 nucleotide sequence: TGTGCCTCTAACCTCGTGGCTAACTATGGCTACACCTTC. This sequence encodes CASNLVANYGYTF. Looking up the rest from reference TRBV18 and TRBJ1-2 gives the full variable domain: NAGVMQNPRHLVRRRGQEARLRCSPMKGHSHVYWYRQLPEEGLKFMVYLQKENIIDESGMPKERFSAEFPKEGPSILRIQQVVRGDSAAYFCASNLVANYGYTFGSGTRLTVV.

The J gene is TRBJ2-7, the V gene TRBV10-3; no definite D call. CDR3 size: 13 residues. The germline V gene has CDR1 ENHRY and CDR2 SYGVKD. V dropped 0 bases and J dropped 5 bases, with 8 bases sitting between them. CDR3 bases: TGTGCCATCAGTGAGTCCGGTTTCAACGAGCAGTACTTC. Translation gives CAISESGFNEQYF.

CDR3 sequence (DNA): TGTGCCAGCAGCAAATGGTCAGGATGCCAGCCCCAGCATTTT. As protein: CASSKWSGCQPQHF. The chain carries TRBV21-1 and TRBJ1-5; the table's D call, TRBD1, was not checked against the DNA. TRBV21-1 is a listed pseudogene. The CDR3 has 14 amino acids.

V gene TRBV4-1 combines with J gene TRBJ2-7; tentatively, D is TRBD2 (5 bases). The CDR3 spans 13 residues. V shed 0 bases and J shed 7 bases, with 10 bases lying between them. CDR1 MGHRA and CDR2 YSYEKL come from the germline V gene. The CDR3 is CASSQDNRREQYF. The CDR3 bases are TGCGCCAGCAGCCAAGATAATAGGAGGGAGCAGTACTTC.

The chain is built from TRBV7-9 and TRBJ2-6; D is undetermined. V was cut by 5 bases and J by 1 base, with 9 bases left in between. CDR1 is SEHNR and CDR2 is FQNEAQ in the germline V gene (reference sequence). The CDR3 contains 15 residues. In DNA, the CDR3 is TGTGCCAGCAGCGCCAGTCCTTCTGGGGCCAACGTCCTGACTTTC. Protein sequence: CASSASPSGANVLTF.

The genes are TRBV2 and TRBJ2-1; D not certain. The germline V gene has CDR1 SNHLY and CDR2 FYNNEI. CDR3 size: 11 residues. V was clipped by 2 bases and J by 14 bases, with 10 bases between them. This CDR3 reads CASSETRREFF. DNA of the CDR3: TGTGCCAGCAGTGAAACCCGCCGCGAGTTCTTC.

The genes are TRBV2 and TRBJ2-1, with a possible D match to TRBD2 (5 bases). The V end lost 11 bases, the J end lost 6 bases, and 20 bases lay between the germline ends. The CDR3 covers 14 residues. Germline assignment: CDR1 SNHLY and CDR2 FYNNEI. CDR3 loop: CAGSSRTLRNEQFF. The DNA for the CDR3 is TGTGCCGGCTCTTCCCGGACTTTACGCAATGAGCAGTTCTTC.